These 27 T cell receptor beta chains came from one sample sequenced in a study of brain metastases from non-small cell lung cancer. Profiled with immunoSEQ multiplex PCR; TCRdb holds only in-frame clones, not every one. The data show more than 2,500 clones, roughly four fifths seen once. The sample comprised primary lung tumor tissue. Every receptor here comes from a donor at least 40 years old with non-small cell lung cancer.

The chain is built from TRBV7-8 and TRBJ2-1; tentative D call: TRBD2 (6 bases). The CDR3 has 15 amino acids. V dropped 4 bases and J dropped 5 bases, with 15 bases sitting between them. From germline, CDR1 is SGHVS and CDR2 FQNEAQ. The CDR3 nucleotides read TGTGCCAGCAGCTCCCCTCGGAGGGCCCACAATGAGCAGTTCTTC. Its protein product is CASSSPRRAHNEQFF.

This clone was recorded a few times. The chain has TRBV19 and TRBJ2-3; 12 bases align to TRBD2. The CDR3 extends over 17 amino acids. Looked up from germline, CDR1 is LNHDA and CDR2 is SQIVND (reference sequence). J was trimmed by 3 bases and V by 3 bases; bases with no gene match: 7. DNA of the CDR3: TGTGCCAGTAGTATGGCTAGCGGGAGGGCCGGGACAGATACGCAGTATTTT. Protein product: CASSMASGRAGTDTQYF. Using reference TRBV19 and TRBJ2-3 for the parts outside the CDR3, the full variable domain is DGGITQSPKYLFRKEGQNVTLSCEQNLNHDAMYWYRQDPGQGLRLIYYSQIVNDFQKGDIAEGYSVSREKKESFPLTVTSAQKNPTAFYLCASSMASGRAGTDTQYFGPGTRLTVL.

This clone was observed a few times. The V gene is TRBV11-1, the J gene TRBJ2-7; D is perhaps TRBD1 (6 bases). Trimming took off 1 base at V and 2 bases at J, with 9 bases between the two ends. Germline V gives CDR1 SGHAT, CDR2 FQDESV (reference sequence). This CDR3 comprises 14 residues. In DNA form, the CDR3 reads TGTGCCAGCAGCTTAGGGACAGATGCCTACGAGCAGTACTTC. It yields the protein CASSLGTDAYEQYF.

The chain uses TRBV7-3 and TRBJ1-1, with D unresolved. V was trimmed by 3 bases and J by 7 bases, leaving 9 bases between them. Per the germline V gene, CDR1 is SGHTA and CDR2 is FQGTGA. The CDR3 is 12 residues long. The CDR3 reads CASSFAEGEAFF. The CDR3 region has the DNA TGTGCCAGCAGCTTCGCGGAGGGTGAAGCTTTCTTT.

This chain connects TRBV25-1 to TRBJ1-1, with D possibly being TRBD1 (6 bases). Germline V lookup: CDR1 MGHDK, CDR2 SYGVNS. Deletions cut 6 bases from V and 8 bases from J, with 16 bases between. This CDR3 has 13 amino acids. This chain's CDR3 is CASRVSGGLEAFF. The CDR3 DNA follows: TGTGCCAGCAGGGTATCGGGGGGGCTGGAAGCTTTCTTT.

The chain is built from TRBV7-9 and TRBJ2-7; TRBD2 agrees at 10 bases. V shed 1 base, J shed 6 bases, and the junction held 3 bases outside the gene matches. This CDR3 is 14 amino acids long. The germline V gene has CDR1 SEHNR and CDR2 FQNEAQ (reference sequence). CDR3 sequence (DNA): TGTGCCAGCAGCTTAGAGGTAGCGGGAGGCGAGCAGTACTTC. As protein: CASSLEVAGGEQYF. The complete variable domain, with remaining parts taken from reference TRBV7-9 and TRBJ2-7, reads DTGVSQNPRHKITKRGQNVTFRCDPISEHNRLYWYRQTLGQGPEFLTYFQNEAQLEKSRLLSDRFSAERPKGSFSTLEIQRTEQGDSAMYLCASSLEVAGGEQYFGPGTRLTVT.

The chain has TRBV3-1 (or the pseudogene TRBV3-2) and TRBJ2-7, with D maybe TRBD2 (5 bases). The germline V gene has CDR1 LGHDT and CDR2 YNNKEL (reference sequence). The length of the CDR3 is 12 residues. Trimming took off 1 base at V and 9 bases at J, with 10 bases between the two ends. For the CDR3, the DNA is TGTGCCAGCAGCCAAGTTAGCGTGAGGCAGTACTTC. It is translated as CASSQVSVRQYF.

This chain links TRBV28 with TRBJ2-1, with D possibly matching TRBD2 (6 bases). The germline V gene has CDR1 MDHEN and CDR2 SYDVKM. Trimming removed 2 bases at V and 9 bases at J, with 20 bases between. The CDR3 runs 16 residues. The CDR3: CASSLRVRAGIGEQFF. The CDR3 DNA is TGTGCCAGCAGTTTACGAGTTAGGGCGGGAATCGGTGAGCAGTTCTTC.

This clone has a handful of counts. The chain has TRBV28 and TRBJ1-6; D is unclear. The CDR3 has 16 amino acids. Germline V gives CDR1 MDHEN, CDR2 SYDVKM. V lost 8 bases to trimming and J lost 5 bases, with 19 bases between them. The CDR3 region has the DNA TGTGCCAGCCGGGGTCCGACAAAACTTCATAATTCACCCCTCCACTTT. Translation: CASRGPTKLHNSPLHF.

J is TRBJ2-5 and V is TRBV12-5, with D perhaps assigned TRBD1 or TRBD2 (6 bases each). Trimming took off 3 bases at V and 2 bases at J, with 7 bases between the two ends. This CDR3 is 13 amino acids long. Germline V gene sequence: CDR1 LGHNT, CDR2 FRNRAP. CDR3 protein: CASGLGGQETQYF. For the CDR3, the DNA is TGTGCTAGTGGTTTAGGGGGGCAAGAGACCCAGTACTTC.

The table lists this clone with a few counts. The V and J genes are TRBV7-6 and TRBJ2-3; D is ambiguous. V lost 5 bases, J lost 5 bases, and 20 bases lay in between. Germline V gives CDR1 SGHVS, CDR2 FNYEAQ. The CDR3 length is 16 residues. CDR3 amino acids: CASSARRTGVGDTQYF. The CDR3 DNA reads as TGTGCCAGCAGCGCGAGGCGGACCGGAGTGGGAGATACGCAGTATTTT.

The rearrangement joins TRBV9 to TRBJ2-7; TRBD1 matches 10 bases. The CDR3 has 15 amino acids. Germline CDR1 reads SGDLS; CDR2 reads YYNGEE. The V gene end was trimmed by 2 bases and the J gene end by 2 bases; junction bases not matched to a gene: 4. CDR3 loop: CASSVRDRGTYEQYF. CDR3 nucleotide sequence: TGTGCCAGCAGCGTCAGGGACAGGGGTACCTACGAGCAGTACTTC.

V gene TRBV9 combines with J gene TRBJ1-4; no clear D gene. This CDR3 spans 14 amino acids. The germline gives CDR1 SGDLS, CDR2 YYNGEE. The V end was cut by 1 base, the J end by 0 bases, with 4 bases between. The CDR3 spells CASSVRPTNEKLFF. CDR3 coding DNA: TGTGCCAGCAGCGTACGACCAACTAATGAAAAACTGTTTTTT.

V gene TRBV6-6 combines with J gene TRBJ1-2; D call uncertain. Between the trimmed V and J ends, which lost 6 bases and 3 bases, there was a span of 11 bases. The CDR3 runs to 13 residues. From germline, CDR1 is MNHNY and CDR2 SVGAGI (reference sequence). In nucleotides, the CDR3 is TGTGCCAGCAGCACCCCGTCGGACTATGGCTACACCTTC. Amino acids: CASSTPSDYGYTF.

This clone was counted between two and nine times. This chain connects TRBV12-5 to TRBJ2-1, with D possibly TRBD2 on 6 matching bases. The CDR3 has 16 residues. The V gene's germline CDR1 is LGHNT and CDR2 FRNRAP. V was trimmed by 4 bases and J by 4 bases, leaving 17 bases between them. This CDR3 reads CASGSEVMGGYNEQFF. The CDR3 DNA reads TGTGCTAGTGGTTCGGAGGTTATGGGGGGTTACAATGAGCAGTTCTTC.

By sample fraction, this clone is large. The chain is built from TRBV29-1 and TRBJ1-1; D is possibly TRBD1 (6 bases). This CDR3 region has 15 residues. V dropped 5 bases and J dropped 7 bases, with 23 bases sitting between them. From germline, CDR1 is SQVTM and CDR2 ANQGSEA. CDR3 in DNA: TGCAGCGTTCAACCGCTCGGGGGCAATTTTAATGAAGCTTTCTTT. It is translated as CSVQPLGGNFNEAFF.

CDR3 region: CASSLAEGQASSYNEQFF. Written as DNA, the CDR3 is TGTGCCAGCAGCTTAGCGGAGGGGCAGGCCAGCTCCTACAATGAGCAGTTCTTC. The V call is TRBV7-2, the J call TRBJ2-1, with D perhaps TRBD2 (6 bases). This CDR3 comprises 18 residues. Trimming removed 0 bases at V and 0 bases at J, with 15 bases between. Germline CDR1 is SGHTA and CDR2 is FQGNSA.

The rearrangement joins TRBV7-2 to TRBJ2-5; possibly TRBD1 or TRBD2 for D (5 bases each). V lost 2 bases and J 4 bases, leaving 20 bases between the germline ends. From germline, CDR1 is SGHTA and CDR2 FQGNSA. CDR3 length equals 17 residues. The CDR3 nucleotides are TGTGCCAGCAGCTTATTTTTCGGGGCGCGGGTACCAGAGACCCAGTACTTC. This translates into CASSLFFGARVPETQYF.

The CDR3 is CASSKREISYEQYF. In nucleotides, the CDR3 is TGTGCCAGCAGCAAGAGGGAGATCTCCTACGAGCAGTACTTC. V and J are TRBV21-1 and TRBJ2-7; whether TRBD2, the table's D call, matches the DNA was not checked. TRBV21-1 corresponds to a pseudogene. The CDR3 has 14 amino acids.

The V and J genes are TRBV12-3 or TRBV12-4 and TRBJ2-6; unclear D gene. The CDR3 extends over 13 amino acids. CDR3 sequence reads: CGSERSGANVLTF. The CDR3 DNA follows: TGTGGTTCCGAGCGTTCTGGGGCCAACGTCCTGACTTTC.

The CDR3 is CASSERADYGYTF. CDR3 bases: TGTGCCAGCAGTGAACGGGCAGACTATGGCTACACCTTC. The chain joins TRBV2 to TRBJ1-2; D gene uncertain. The CDR3 consists of 13 residues. The V gene lost 2 bases and the J gene lost 3 bases, with 7 bases spanning the gap. The V gene's germline CDR1 is SNHLY and CDR2 FYNNEI.

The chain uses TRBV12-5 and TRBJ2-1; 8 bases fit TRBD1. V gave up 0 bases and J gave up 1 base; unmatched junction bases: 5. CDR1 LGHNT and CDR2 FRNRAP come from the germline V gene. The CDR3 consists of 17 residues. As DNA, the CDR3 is TGTGCTAGTGGTTTGGTCGTAACAGGGGGTTCCTACAATGAGCAGTTCTTC. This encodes CASGLVVTGGSYNEQFF. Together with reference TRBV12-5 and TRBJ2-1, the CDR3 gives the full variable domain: DARVTQTPRHKVTEMGQEVTMRCQPILGHNTVFWYRQTMMQGLELLAYFRNRAPLDDSGMPKDRFSAEMPDATLATLKIQPSEPRDSAVYFCASGLVVTGGSYNEQFFGPGTRLTVL.

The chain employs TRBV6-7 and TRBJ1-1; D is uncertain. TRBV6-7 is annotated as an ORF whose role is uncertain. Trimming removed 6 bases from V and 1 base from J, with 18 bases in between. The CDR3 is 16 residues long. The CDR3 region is CASRPRARTGNTEAFF. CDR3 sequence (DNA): TGTGCCAGCAGACCTAGAGCCCGAACGGGGAACACTGAAGCTTTCTTT.

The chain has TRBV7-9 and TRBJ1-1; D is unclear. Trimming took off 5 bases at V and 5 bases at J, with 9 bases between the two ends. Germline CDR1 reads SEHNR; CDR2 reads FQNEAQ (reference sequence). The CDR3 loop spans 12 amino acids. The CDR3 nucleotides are TGTGCCAGCAGCCCCTTCGGGACTGAAGCTTTCTTT. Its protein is CASSPFGTEAFF.

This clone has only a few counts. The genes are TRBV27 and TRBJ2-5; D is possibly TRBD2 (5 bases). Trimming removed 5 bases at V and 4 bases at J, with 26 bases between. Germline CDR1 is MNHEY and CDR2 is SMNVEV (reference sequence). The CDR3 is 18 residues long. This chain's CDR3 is CASSPGVGRYGVGETQYF. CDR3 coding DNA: TGTGCCAGCAGTCCCGGAGTTGGGCGATACGGGGTGGGAGAGACCCAGTACTTC.

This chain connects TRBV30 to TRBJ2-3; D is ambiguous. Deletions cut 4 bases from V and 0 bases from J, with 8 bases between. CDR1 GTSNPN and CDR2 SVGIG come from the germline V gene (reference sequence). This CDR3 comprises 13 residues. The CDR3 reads CAWKRKSTDTQYF. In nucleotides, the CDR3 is TGTGCCTGGAAAAGGAAAAGCACAGATACGCAGTATTTT.

CDR3 in DNA: TGTGCCAGCGACGGCGGGAGGGCGGGCTACAATGAGCAGTTCTTC. Its translation: CASDGGRAGYNEQFF. J is TRBJ2-1 and V is TRBV28; 9 positions match TRBD2. Germline V lookup: CDR1 MDHEN, CDR2 SYDVKM. The CDR3 consists of 15 residues. The V and J ends lost 8 bases and 3 bases, in that order; junction bases with no gene match: 8. Combining the CDR3 with reference TRBV28 and TRBJ2-1 gives the whole variable domain DVKVTQSSRYLVKRTGEKVFLECVQDMDHENMFWYRQDPGLGLRLIYFSYDVKMKEKGDIPEGYSVSREKKERFSLILESASTNQTSMYLCASDGGRAGYNEQFFGPGTRLTVL.